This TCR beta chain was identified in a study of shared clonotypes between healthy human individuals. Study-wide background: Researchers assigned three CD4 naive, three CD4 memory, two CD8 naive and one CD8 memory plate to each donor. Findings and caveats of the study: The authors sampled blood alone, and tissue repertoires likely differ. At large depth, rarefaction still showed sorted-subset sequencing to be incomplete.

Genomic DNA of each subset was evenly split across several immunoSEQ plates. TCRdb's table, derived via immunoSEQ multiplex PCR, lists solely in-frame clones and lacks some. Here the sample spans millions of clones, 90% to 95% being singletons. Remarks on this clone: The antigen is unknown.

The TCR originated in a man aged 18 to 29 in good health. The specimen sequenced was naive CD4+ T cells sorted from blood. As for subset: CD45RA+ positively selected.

The DNA of the CDR3 is TGTGCCATCAGTGATCTAGTGGGCGAACAGGGCCTTAATTTCCCTAGCACAGATACGCAGTATTTT. Translation gives CAISDLVGEQGLNFPSTDTQYF. This chain uses TRBV10-3 with TRBJ2-3; tentatively, D is TRBD1 (6 bases). This CDR3 contains 22 residues. V dropped 3 bases and J dropped 0 bases, with 31 bases sitting between them. The V gene's germline CDR1 is ENHRY and CDR2 SYGVKD.